This T cell receptor (beta chain) was sequenced in a study of OX40 agonist ivuxolimab in advanced cancers. Looking at the study overall: With ivuxolimab, an agonistic anti-OX40 (CD134) antibody, patients were treated.

Libraries were prepared by immunoSEQ multiplex PCR; TCRdb keeps only in-frame clonotypes and omits some of them. Among 25,000 to 35,000 clones listed, under 85% were seen once. The source material was CD4+ or CD8+ T cells sorted from blood, sampled in a trial of the OX40 agonist ivuxolimab. This sequence was found in an adult with an advanced solid tumor such as melanoma, head and neck, liver or kidney cancer.

The CDR3 loop is CASSYSDADTQYF. Written as DNA, the CDR3 is TGTGCCAGCAGTTACTCGGACGCAGATACGCAGTATTTT. The chain has TRBV6-5 and TRBJ2-3; D is uncertain. CDR1 is MNHEY, CDR2 SVGAGI, per germline. V was cut by 0 bases and J by 4 bases, with 5 bases left in between. The CDR3 covers 13 residues.